This T cell receptor beta chain was retrieved from a study of cytomegalovirus exposure and HLA in healthy donors. In the study overall: There were approximately 80 million unique TCRs (from HLA-typed donors) in an early data release. Assignment to the Caucasian-associated ancestry cluster applied to approximately 80% of the approximately 380 genotyped donors.

Regarding this clone: Antigen: not known.

With 60 Vbeta and 13 Jbeta primers, the PCR was carried out. Using immunoSEQ multiplex PCR, the repertoire was profiled, and TCRdb retains in-frame clones only, with some absent. The listing contains around 200,000 clones. Overall study findings and caveats: A later analysis found common viral pathogens apparently linked to several of the most significant clusters. Owing to their indistinguishability, certain V segments, notably TRBV6-2 and TRBV6-3, were excluded.

The V and J ends lost 8 bases and 2 bases, in that order; junction bases with no gene match: 8. Per the germline V gene, CDR1 is SGHVS and CDR2 is FNYEAQ. The CDR3 runs to 15 residues. Sequenced: PBMCs. The rearrangement joins TRBV7-6 to TRBJ2-3; TRBD1 agrees at 9 bases. The source of this sequence is a girl aged 2-9 years in good health and CMV-seropositive. Here the CDR3 DNA reads TGTGCCAGCGATAACAGGGGGCGCCCCACAGATACGCAGTATTTT. Its translation is CASDNRGRPTDTQYF. The variable domain in full, completed from reference TRBV7-6 and TRBJ2-3, reads GAGVSQSPRYKVTKRGQDVALRCDPISGHVSLYWYRQALGQGPEFLTYFNYEAQQDKSGLPNDRFSAERPEGSISTLTIQRTEQRDSAMYRCASDNRGRPTDTQYFGPGTRLTVL.